These 2 T cell receptor beta chains were all obtained from the same sample, sequenced in a study of T-cell reconstitution after alpha-beta-depleted transplantation in children. As it was prepared, the TCRbeta library received unique molecular identifiers. TCRdb recomputed calls from the PCR reads with MiXCR, one row per CDR3 protein. The sample contains 750,000 to 950,000 distinct CDR3 sequences, roughly 15% of which appear only once. This specimen was PBMCs, mostly from graft donor cells, taken 360 days after TCRalphabeta/CD19-depleted stem cell transplant. All receptors come from a male patient aged 10-17 years who had a stem cell transplant for acute lymphoblastic leukemia, so the T cells may come from the graft donor.

The gene calls are TRBV12-3 or TRBV12-4 and TRBJ2-1; D gene ambiguous. The germline V and J ends were trimmed by 1 base and 0 bases, with 10 bases remaining between them. The CDR3 sequence is 16 residues long. CDR3 region: CASSLDWLSSYNEQFF. The CDR3 coding sequence is TGTGCCAGCAGTTTAGATTGGCTGAGCTCCTACAATGAGCAGTTCTTC.

This clonotype was counted only a few times. This chain links TRBV25-1 with TRBJ1-2; the D is unclear. V dropped 2 bases and J dropped 8 bases, with 12 bases sitting between them. This CDR3 is built from 13 residues. CDR1 and CDR2 from the germline V gene are MGHDK and SYGVNS. In DNA form, the CDR3 reads TGTGCCAGCAGTGAAGGTAGACCGTCCGGCTACACCTTC. Its translation is CASSEGRPSGYTF.